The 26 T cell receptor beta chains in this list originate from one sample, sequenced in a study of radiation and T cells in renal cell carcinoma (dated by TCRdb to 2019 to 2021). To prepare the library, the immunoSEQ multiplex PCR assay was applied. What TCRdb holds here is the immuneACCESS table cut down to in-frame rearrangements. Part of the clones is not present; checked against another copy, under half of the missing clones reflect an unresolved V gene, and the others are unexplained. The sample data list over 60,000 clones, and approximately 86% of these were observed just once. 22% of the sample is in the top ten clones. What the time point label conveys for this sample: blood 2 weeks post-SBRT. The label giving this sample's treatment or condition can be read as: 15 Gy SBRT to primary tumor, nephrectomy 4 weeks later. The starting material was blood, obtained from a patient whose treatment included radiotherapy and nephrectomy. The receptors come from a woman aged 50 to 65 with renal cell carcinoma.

CDR3: CASSESWQPYEQYF. CDR3 DNA sequence: TGTGCCAGCAGTGAATCCTGGCAGCCCTACGAGCAGTACTTC. The V gene is TRBV6-1, the J gene TRBJ2-7, with D unclear. This CDR3 spans 14 amino acids. Between the trimmed V and J ends, which lost 2 bases and 2 bases, there was a span of 10 bases. Germline CDR1 MNHNS, CDR2 SASEGT.

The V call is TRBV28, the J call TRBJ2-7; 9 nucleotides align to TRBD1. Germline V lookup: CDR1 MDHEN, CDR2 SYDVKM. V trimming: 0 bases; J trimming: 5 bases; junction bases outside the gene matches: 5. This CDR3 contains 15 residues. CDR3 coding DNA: TGTGCCAGCAGTTTATGGGGGACAGGGTCTCACGAGCAGTACTTC. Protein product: CASSLWGTGSHEQYF.

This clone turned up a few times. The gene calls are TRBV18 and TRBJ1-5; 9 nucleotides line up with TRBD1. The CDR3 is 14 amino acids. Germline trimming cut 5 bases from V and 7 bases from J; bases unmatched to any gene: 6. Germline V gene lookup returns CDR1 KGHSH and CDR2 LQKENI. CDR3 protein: CASSSTGGGQPQHF. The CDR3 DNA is TGTGCCAGCTCATCGACAGGGGGAGGACAGCCCCAGCATTTT. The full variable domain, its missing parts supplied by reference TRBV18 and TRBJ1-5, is NAGVMQNPRHLVRRRGQEARLRCSPMKGHSHVYWYRQLPEEGLKFMVYLQKENIIDESGMPKERFSAEFPKEGPSILRIQQVVRGDSAAYFCASSSTGGGQPQHFGDGTRLSIL.

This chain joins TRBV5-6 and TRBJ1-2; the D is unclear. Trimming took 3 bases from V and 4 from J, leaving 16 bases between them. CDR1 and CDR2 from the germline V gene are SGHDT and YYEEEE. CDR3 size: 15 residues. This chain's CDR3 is CASSSNGEPFYGYTF. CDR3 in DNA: TGTGCCAGCAGCTCTAACGGGGAACCCTTCTATGGCTACACCTTC. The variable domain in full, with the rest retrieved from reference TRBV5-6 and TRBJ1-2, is DAGVTQSPTHLIKTRGQQVTLRCSPKSGHDTVSWYQQALGQGPQFIFQYYEEEERQRGNFPDRFSGHQFPNYSSELNVNALLLGDSALYLCASSSNGEPFYGYTFGSGTRLTVV.

CDR3 nucleotides: TGTGCCAGCAGTGAGGAGCGACTAGTGGTAATAGATACGCAGTATTTT. This encodes CASSEERLVVIDTQYF. This rearrangement joins TRBV2 to TRBJ2-3; D possibly corresponds to TRBD2 (6 bases). Germline CDR1 reads SNHLY; CDR2 reads FYNNEI. The CDR3 sequence is 16 residues long. With 3 bases removed from V and 5 bases from J, the gap between germline ends came to 18 bases.

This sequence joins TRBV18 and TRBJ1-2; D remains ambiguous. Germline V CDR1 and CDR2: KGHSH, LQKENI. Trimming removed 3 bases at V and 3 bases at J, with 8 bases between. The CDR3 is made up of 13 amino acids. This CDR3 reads CASSPGEDYGYTF. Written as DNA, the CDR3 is TGTGCCAGCTCACCTGGCGAGGACTATGGCTACACCTTC.

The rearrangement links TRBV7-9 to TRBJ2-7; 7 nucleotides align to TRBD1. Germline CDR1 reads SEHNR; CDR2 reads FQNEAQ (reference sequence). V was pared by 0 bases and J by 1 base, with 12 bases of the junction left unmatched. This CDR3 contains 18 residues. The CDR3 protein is CASSLAGRRQGASYEQYF. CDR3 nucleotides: TGTGCCAGCAGCTTAGCCGGTCGGCGACAGGGCGCGTCCTACGAGCAGTACTTC.

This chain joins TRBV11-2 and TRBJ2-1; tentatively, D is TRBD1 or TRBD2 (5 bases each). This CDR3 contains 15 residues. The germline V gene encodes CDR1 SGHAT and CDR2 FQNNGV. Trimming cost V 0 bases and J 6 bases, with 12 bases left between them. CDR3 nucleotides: TGTGCCAGCAGCTTAGACAGTCGGGGCTCCAATGAGCAGTTCTTC. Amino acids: CASSLDSRGSNEQFF.

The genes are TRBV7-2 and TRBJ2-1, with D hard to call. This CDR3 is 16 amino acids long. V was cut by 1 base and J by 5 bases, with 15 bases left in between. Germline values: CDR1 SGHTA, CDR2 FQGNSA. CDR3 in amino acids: CASSLDNGDGDNEQFF. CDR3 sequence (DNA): TGTGCCAGCAGCTTAGATAATGGGGATGGGGACAATGAGCAGTTCTTC.

The CDR3 coding sequence is TGTGCCAGCAGTGTACCGACTGCGGTTGCGGATACGCAGTATTTT. Encoded protein: CASSVPTAVADTQYF. V is TRBV28 and J is TRBJ2-3; D is unclear. V dropped 5 bases and J dropped 6 bases, with 18 bases sitting between them. Per germline, CDR1 MDHEN and CDR2 SYDVKM. This CDR3 is 15 amino acids long.

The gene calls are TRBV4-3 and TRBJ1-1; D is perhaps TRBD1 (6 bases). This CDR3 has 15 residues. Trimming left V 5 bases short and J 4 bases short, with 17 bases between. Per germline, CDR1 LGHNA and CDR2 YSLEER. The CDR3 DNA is TGCGCCAGCAGCGAAATTCAAACGGGGGCCACTGAAGCTTTCTTT. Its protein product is CASSEIQTGATEAFF.

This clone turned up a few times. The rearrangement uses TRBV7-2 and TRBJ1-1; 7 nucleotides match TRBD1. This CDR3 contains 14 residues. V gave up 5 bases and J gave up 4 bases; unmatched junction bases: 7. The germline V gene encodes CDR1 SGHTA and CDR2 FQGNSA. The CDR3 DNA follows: TGTGCCAGCAGCCCCCGACAGGGACGCACTGAAGCTTTCTTT. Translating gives CASSPRQGRTEAFF.

The CDR3 region is CASRLAGGTDTQYF. The CDR3 DNA follows: TGTGCCAGCAGACTAGCGGGAGGCACAGATACGCAGTATTTT. The gene calls are TRBV2 and TRBJ2-3; 11 positions agree with TRBD2. Germline CDR1 and CDR2: SNHLY and FYNNEI. CDR3 length: 14 amino acids. J lost 1 base, V lost 6 bases, and 0 bases had no gene match.

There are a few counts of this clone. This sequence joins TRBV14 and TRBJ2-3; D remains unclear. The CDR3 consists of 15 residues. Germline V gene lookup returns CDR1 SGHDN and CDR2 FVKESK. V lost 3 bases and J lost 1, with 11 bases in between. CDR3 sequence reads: CASSQGRLGTDTQYF. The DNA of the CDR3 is TGTGCCAGCAGCCAGGGCCGGTTGGGCACAGATACGCAGTATTTT.

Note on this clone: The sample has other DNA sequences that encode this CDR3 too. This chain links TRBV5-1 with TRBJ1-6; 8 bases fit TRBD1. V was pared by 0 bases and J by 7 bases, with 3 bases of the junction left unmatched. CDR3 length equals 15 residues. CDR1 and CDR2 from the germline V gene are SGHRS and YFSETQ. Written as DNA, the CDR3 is TGCGCCAGCAGCTTGGAACAGGGGGAAAATTCACCCCTCCACTTT. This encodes CASSLEQGENSPLHF. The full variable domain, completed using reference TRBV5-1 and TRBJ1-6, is KAGVTQTPRYLIKTRGQQVTLSCSPISGHRSVSWYQQTPGQGLQFLFEYFSETQRNKGNFPGRFSGRQFSNSRSEMNVSTLELGDSALYLCASSLEQGENSPLHFGNGTRLTVT.

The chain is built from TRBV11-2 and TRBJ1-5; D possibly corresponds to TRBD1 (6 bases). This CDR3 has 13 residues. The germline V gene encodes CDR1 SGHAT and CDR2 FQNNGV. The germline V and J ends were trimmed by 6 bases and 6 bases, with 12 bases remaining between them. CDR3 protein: CASSGGLGQPQHF. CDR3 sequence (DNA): TGTGCCAGCAGTGGGGGGCTTGGTCAGCCCCAGCATTTT.

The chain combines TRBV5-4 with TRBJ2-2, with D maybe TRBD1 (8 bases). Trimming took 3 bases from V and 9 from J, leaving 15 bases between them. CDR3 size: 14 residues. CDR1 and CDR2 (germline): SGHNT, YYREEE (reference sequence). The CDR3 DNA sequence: TGTGCCAGCAGCTACAGGGGGGGCGATTGGGAGCTGTTTTTT. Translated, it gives CASSYRGGDWELFF.

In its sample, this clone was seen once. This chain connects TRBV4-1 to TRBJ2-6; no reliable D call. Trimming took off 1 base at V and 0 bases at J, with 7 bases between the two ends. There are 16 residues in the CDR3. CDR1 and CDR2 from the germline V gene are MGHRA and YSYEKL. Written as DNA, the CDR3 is TGCGCCAGCAGCCAAGTCTATACCTCTGGGGCCAACGTCCTGACTTTC. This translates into CASSQVYTSGANVLTF.

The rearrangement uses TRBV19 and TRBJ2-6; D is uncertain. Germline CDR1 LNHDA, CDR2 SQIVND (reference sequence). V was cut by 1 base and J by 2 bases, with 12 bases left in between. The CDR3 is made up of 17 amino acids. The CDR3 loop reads CASSIVGLLPGANVLTF. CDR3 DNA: TGTGCCAGTAGTATAGTGGGCCTTCTCCCTGGGGCCAACGTCCTGACTTTC.

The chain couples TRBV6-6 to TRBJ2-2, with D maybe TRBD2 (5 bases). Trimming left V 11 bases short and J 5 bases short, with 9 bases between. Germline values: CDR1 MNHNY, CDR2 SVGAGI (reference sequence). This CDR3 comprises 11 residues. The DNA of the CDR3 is TGTGCCTCCGGAGGTACCGGGGAGCTGTTTTTT. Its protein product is CASGGTGELFF.

CDR3 loop: CASSEVGANTEAFF. The CDR3 DNA is TGTGCCAGCAGTGAGGTGGGGGCTAACACTGAAGCTTTCTTT. The V gene is TRBV6-1, the J gene TRBJ1-1; TRBD1 is a possible D gene (6 bases). The V end was cut by 3 bases, the J end by 2 bases, with 10 bases between. This CDR3 region has 14 residues. Per the germline V gene, CDR1 is MNHNS and CDR2 is SASEGT.

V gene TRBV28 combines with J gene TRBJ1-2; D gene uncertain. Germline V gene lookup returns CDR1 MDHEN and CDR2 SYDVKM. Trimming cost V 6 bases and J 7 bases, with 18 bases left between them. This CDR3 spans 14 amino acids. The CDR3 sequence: CASSPPARGAGYTF. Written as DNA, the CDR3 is TGTGCCAGCAGCCCACCGGCCCGGGGTGCTGGCTACACCTTC.

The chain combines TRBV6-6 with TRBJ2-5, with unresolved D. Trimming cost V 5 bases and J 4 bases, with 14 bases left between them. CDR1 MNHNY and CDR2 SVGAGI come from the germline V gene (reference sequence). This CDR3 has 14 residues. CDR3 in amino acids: CASSGPLAPETQYF. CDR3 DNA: TGTGCCAGCAGTGGACCGTTAGCCCCAGAGACCCAGTACTTC.

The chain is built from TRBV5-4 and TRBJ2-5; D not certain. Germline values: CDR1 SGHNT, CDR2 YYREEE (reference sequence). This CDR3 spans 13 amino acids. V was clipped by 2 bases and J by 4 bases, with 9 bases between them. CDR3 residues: CASSFDIGETQYF. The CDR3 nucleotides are TGTGCCAGCAGCTTCGACATTGGAGAGACCCAGTACTTC.

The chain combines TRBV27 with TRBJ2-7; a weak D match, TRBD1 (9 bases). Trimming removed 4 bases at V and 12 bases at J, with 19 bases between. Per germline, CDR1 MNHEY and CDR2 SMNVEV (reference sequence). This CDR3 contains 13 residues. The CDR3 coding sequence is TGTGCCAGCAGTTCGACAGGGGGACTAGTGCCGTACTTC. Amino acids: CASSSTGGLVPYF.

CDR3 loop: CASSLGRRTGELFF. The DNA of the CDR3 is TGTGCCAGCAGTTTGGGACGGAGGACCGGGGAGCTGTTTTTT. The chain employs TRBV6-5 and TRBJ2-2, with D perhaps matching TRBD1 or TRBD2 (5 bases each). The germline gives CDR1 MNHEY, CDR2 SVGAGI. Trimming removed 4 bases at V and 5 bases at J, with 11 bases between. This CDR3 has 14 residues.